The clone carrying this TCR beta chain has a handful of counts. The antigen is undetermined. PCR was performed using 60 Vbeta and 13 Jbeta primers. The assay was immunoSEQ multiplex PCR, and TCRdb's table has in-frame clones only and misses some. The sample carries about 150,000 clones, 75% to 85% recorded once. Germline CDR1 and CDR2: SGHNT and YYREEE (reference sequence). CDR3 length: 15 residues. V was shortened by 0 bases and J by 8 bases, with 14 bases between the two germline ends. This entry is derived from a study of cytomegalovirus exposure and HLA in healthy donors. Study results and caveats: Looking again later, the authors saw that most CMV-associated TCR beta chains seemed HLA-restricted.

Specimen: PBMCs. The source is a man between 45 and 60 years old in good health and CMV-seropositive. The chain has TRBV5-4 and TRBJ1-4, with D unclear. The CDR3 spells CASSLEPGLGEKLFF. CDR3 nucleotides: TGTGCCAGCAGCTTGGAACCGGGGTTGGGAGAAAAACTGTTTTTT.